What follows are 28 T cell receptor beta chains derived from one specimen sequenced in a study of T cells in Graves' hyperthyroidism and ophthalmopathy. TCR beta CDR3 sequences were amplified from RNA transcripts. The TCR CDR3 was amplified in a first-round RT-PCR using the HTBI primer set. TCRdb independently ran MiXCR on the multiplex PCR reads; one entry per CDR3 protein. Among about 570,000 distinct CDR3 sequences listed, about 45% were seen once. Specimen: peripheral blood or thyroid tissue (not recorded which). The receptors shown here come from an adult woman with Graves' disease, either hyperthyroidism or ophthalmopathy (not recorded which).

This rearrangement joins TRBV20-1 to TRBJ1-1, with 8 bases that match TRBD1. V shed 5 bases, J shed 0 bases, and the junction held 5 bases outside the gene matches. Germline V gene data show CDR1 as DFQATT and CDR2 as SNEGSKA (reference sequence). This CDR3 is built from 14 residues. The CDR3 reads CSAGQGPLNTEAFF. The CDR3 nucleotides are TGCAGTGCTGGACAGGGTCCCTTGAACACTGAAGCTTTCTTT.

The chain is built from TRBV15 and TRBJ1-2; D is perhaps TRBD1 (6 bases). Between the trimmed V and J ends, which lost 3 bases and 5 bases, there was a span of 22 bases. The germline V gene has CDR1 LNHNV and CDR2 YYDKDF (reference sequence). The CDR3 spans 17 residues. CDR3 in DNA: TGTGCCACCAGCAGCCGGAGGGGGGACACTCCGATATATGGCTACACCTTC. Residues: CATSSRRGDTPIYGYTF.

The rearrangement uses TRBV20-1 and TRBJ2-3, with D uncertain. The CDR3 runs 14 residues. The V end lost 0 bases, the J end lost 5 bases, and 12 bases lay between the germline ends. The germline gives CDR1 DFQATT, CDR2 SNEGSKA (reference sequence). CDR3 protein: CSAREPAFGDTQYF. Here the CDR3 DNA reads TGCAGTGCTAGAGAGCCCGCGTTTGGAGATACGCAGTATTTT.

The chain recombines TRBV10-2 with TRBJ2-5, with 7 bases matching TRBD2. Trimming at V came to 2 bases and at J to 2 bases, leaving 11 bases not matched to a gene. The CDR3 runs 17 residues. Germline V gene data show CDR1 as WSHSY and CDR2 as SAAADI. As DNA, the CDR3 is TGCGCCAGCAGTGAGGTCAGGCAGGGAGGGATACAAGAGACCCAGTACTTC. Encoded protein: CASSEVRQGGIQETQYF.

Concerning this clonotype: The CDR3 does not close with the conserved phenylalanine or tryptophan, likely indicating a read error. It is unclear where the CDR3 begins or ends on the DNA, so no DNA is shown, and the CDR3 is as TCRdb lists it. The chain couples TRBV2 to TRBJ2-2. The CDR3 sequence runs 15 residues, both termini included. Germline V gene lookup returns CDR1 SNHLY and CDR2 FYNNEI. The CDR3 loop reads CASGQLRTGTGELLL.

The sample holds one count of this clonotype. This chain uses TRBV6-1 with TRBJ1-1; D may be TRBD1 (5 bases). V was cut by 5 bases and J by 6 bases, with 22 bases left in between. This CDR3 comprises 16 residues. Per the germline V gene, CDR1 is MNHNS and CDR2 is SASEGT. CDR3 loop: CASSYSIAGIRAEAFF. The CDR3 DNA sequence: TGTGCCAGCAGTTACTCGATTGCAGGGATTCGCGCTGAAGCTTTCTTT.

This clonotype occurred once. This chain connects TRBV7-9 to TRBJ1-1; unclear D gene. Trimming left V 6 bases short and J 4 bases short, with 21 bases between. This CDR3 is built from 16 residues. Germline assignment: CDR1 SEHNR and CDR2 FQNEAQ (reference sequence). CDR3 residues: CASSVTNSAWGTEAFF. In DNA form, the CDR3 reads TGTGCCAGCAGTGTGACGAACAGCGCCTGGGGCACTGAAGCTTTCTTT.

This chain connects TRBV20-1 to TRBJ1-2; D remains unclear. From germline, CDR1 is DFQATT and CDR2 SNEGSKA (reference sequence). This CDR3 is 11 amino acids long. V shed 6 bases and J shed 10 bases, with 15 bases lying between them. CDR3 residues: CSATSGRDYTF. The CDR3 DNA reads TGCAGTGCGACAAGCGGGAGGGACTACACCTTC.

This sequence joins TRBV7-9 and TRBJ2-7, with 10 positions matching TRBD2. The CDR3 consists of 16 residues. Germline assignment: CDR1 SEHNR and CDR2 FQNEAQ (reference sequence). With V trimmed by 5 bases and J by 4 bases, 11 bases remained unmatched. CDR3 sequence (DNA): TGTGCCAGCAGCCAACATCTAGCGGGAGTCGTATACGAGCAGTACTTC. Translating gives CASSQHLAGVVYEQYF.

The sample holds a few counts of this clonotype. The chain is built from TRBV9 and TRBJ1-3; the D is unclear. The CDR3 extends over 12 amino acids. Germline V gene data show CDR1 as SGDLS and CDR2 as YYNGEE. Trimming removed 3 bases from V and 2 bases from J, with 3 bases in between. Here the CDR3 reads CASSAAGNTIYF. The CDR3 DNA reads TGTGCCAGCAGCGCCGCTGGAAACACCATATATTTT.

The genes are TRBV7-9 and TRBJ2-7, with TRBD2 matching over 14 bases. The CDR3 consists of 15 residues. Losses at the gene ends were 6 bases for V and 2 bases for J; bases not matched to a gene: 3. Germline CDR1 SEHNR, CDR2 FQNEAQ (reference sequence). CDR3 sequence: CASRAGLAGAYEQYF. The CDR3, as DNA: TGTGCCAGCAGAGCGGGACTAGCGGGAGCCTACGAGCAGTACTTC.

The V gene is TRBV10-3, the J gene TRBJ1-1; D is unresolved. This CDR3 has 14 residues. Germline CDR1 ENHRY, CDR2 SYGVKD. V lost 0 bases and J lost 4, with 9 bases in between. Written as DNA, the CDR3 is TGTGCCATCAGTGAGTCGCCCGGGAGCACTGAAGCTTTCTTT. It is translated as CAISESPGSTEAFF.

J is TRBJ1-1 and V is TRBV24-1, with D possibly being TRBD1 (5 bases). V gave up 5 bases and J gave up 12 bases, with 9 bases separating them. CDR3 length equals 10 residues. CDR1 and CDR2 (germline): KGHDR, SFDVKD. In nucleotides, the CDR3 is TGTGCCACCAGTGCTCCAGGGACTTTCTTT. Protein product: CATSAPGTFF.

This clonotype was counted ten times or more. In DNA, the CDR3 is TGTGCCAGTAAGAGGGGGCTGGCGGGAGGAGAGACCCAGTACTTC. Amino acids: CASKRGLAGGETQYF. V gene TRBV19 combines with J gene TRBJ2-5; maybe TRBD2 (8 bases). Trimming removed 7 bases from V and 4 bases from J, with 19 bases in between. Germline V gene data show CDR1 as LNHDA and CDR2 as SQIVND (reference sequence). The CDR3 is made up of 15 amino acids.

The chain combines TRBV5-1 with TRBJ1-2; D may be TRBD1 (5 bases). The CDR3 runs 16 residues. Trimming took 4 bases from V and 0 from J, leaving 16 bases between them. The germline gives CDR1 SGHRS, CDR2 YFSETQ. The CDR3 sequence: CASSRGTGRANYGYTF. For the CDR3, the DNA is TGCGCCAGCAGCCGGGGCACCGGGAGAGCTAACTATGGCTACACCTTC.

This clonotype was seen at least ten times. V is TRBV12-3 or TRBV12-4 and J is TRBJ2-5; TRBD2 aligns across 7 bases. J gave up 3 bases and V 3 bases, and 1 base lay outside the gene matches. The CDR3 spans 13 residues. The CDR3 is CASSFGGEETQYF. In DNA, the CDR3 is TGTGCCAGCAGTTTTGGGGGGGAAGAGACCCAGTACTTC.

On this clonotype itself: The junction departs from germline at one end; a sequencing error may be responsible. The genes are TRBV14 and TRBJ1-1; the D gene is possibly TRBD1 (6 bases). Germline lookup yields CDR1 SGHDN and CDR2 FVKESK. The length of the CDR3 is 13 residues. CDR3 residues: CASSWGLSSEASF. The CDR3, as DNA: TGTGCCAGCAGCTGGGGGCTTAGTTCTGAAGCTTCCTTT.

The gene calls are TRBV9 and TRBJ2-7, with 11 positions matching TRBD2. Trimming removed 3 bases from V and 4 bases from J; junction bases left unmatched: 6. The CDR3 contains 15 residues. Germline V gene data show CDR1 as SGDLS and CDR2 as YYNGEE. The CDR3 is CASSASGTSGYEQYF. For the CDR3, the DNA is TGTGCCAGCAGCGCGTCCGGGACTAGCGGTTACGAGCAGTACTTC.

This clonotype was counted many times. The chain is built from TRBV6-4 and TRBJ1-1; TRBD1 agrees at 7 bases. This CDR3 region has 13 residues. The germline CDR1 and CDR2 sequences are MRHNA and SNTAGT. V trimming: 0 bases; J trimming: 9 bases; junction bases outside the gene matches: 4. CDR3 loop: CASSDSRQGKAFF. CDR3 in DNA: TGTGCCAGCAGTGACTCTAGACAGGGAAAAGCTTTCTTT.

This sequence joins TRBV12-3 or TRBV12-4 and TRBJ1-2, with 8 positions matching TRBD1. The CDR3 loop spans 15 amino acids. V dropped 6 bases and J dropped 0; count of bases not matched to a gene: 6. CDR3 sequence: CASSPGQVANYGYTF. The CDR3 DNA sequence: TGTGCCAGCAGCCCGGGACAGGTAGCTAACTATGGCTACACCTTC.

The V and J genes are TRBV7-6 and TRBJ2-2; 11 bases fit TRBD2. Losses at the gene ends were 1 base for V and 3 bases for J; bases not matched to a gene: 7. The CDR3 has 18 residues. Germline-derived CDR1 and CDR2 are SGHVS and FNYEAQ. This CDR3 reads CASSLVLAGGTDTGELFF. Written as DNA, the CDR3 is TGTGCCAGCAGCTTAGTGCTAGCGGGAGGAACGGACACCGGGGAGCTGTTTTTT.

The rearrangement joins TRBV7-2 to TRBJ2-7; the match to TRBD2 covers 7 bases. CDR3 length: 14 residues. Looked up from germline, CDR1 is SGHTA and CDR2 is FQGNSA. V was clipped by 5 bases and J by 1 base; unmatched bases: 5. CDR3 coding DNA: TGTGCCAGCAGCGTACTAGCGCAATCCTACGAGCAGTACTTC. It specifies CASSVLAQSYEQYF.

There are many counts of this clonotype. The V call is TRBV5-1, the J call TRBJ1-1; D ambiguous. This CDR3 has 14 amino acids. V was clipped by 0 bases and J by 6 bases, with 12 bases between them. CDR1 is SGHRS and CDR2 is YFSETQ in the germline V gene. The CDR3 bases are TGCGCCAGCAGCTTGGGTCTTGTAGGTTCTGAAGCTTTCTTT. This sequence encodes CASSLGLVGSEAFF. Full variable domain (remainder filled in from reference TRBV5-1 and TRBJ1-1): KAGVTQTPRYLIKTRGQQVTLSCSPISGHRSVSWYQQTPGQGLQFLFEYFSETQRNKGNFPGRFSGRQFSNSRSEMNVSTLELGDSALYLCASSLGLVGSEAFFGQGTRLTVV.

This clonotype was recorded many times. This chain joins TRBV20-1 and TRBJ2-7; unclear D gene. V lost 2 bases and J 0 bases, leaving 8 bases between the germline ends. Germline V lookup: CDR1 DFQATT, CDR2 SNEGSKA (reference sequence). This CDR3 is built from 13 residues. The CDR3 spells CSARIRHSYEQYF. CDR3 in DNA: TGCAGTGCTAGAATCCGACACTCCTACGAGCAGTACTTC.

This clonotype was recorded a few times. Lacking the conserved final phenylalanine or tryptophan, this CDR3 likely reflects a read error. The DNA is omitted, as the CDR3 cannot be located on it reliably, and the CDR3 follows TCRdb's listing. The chain recombines TRBV10-3 with TRBJ1-4; TRBD1, as called in the table, went unchecked against the DNA. The V gene's germline CDR1 is ENHRY and CDR2 SYGVKD. The CDR3 is 10 amino acids long, termini counted. The CDR3 loop is CAISPGTGFS.

The genes are TRBV5-1 and TRBJ1-2; D is perhaps TRBD1 (5 bases). V was cut by 7 bases and J by 7 bases, with 17 bases left in between. The germline gives CDR1 SGHRS, CDR2 YFSETQ. The CDR3 totals 13 residues. The CDR3 sequence is CASSGGGPFGYTF. DNA of the CDR3: TGCGCCAGCTCGGGGGGTGGCCCGTTTGGCTACACCTTC.

The chain employs TRBV5-5 and TRBJ1-1, with 8 nucleotides matching TRBD1. The CDR3 sequence is 14 residues long. Germline CDR1 is SGHKS and CDR2 is YYEKEE (reference sequence). J was trimmed by 3 bases and V by 2 bases; bases with no gene match: 3. CDR3 sequence reads: CASSFTGGYTEAFF. In DNA form, the CDR3 reads TGTGCCAGCAGCTTCACAGGGGGGTACACTGAAGCTTTCTTT.

Comment on this clonotype: One junction end disagrees with the germline gene, perhaps due to a read error. The chain carries TRBV10-3 and TRBJ1-4, with 9 bases fitting TRBD1. The CDR3 runs to 12 residues. Germline values: CDR1 ENHRY, CDR2 SYGVKD. The CDR3: CASSRGTGQLFF. The DNA of the CDR3 is TGTGCCAGCAGTCGCGGGACAGGGCAACTGTTTTTT.